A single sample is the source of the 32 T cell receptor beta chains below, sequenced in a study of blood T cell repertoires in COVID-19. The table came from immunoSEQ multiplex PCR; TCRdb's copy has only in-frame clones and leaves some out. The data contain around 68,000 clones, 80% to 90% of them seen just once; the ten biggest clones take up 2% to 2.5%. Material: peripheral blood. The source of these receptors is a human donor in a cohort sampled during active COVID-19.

DNA for the CDR3: TGTGCCAGCAGCCAAGTCGAGATAGGTGGTGGGGGGTTCGAGCAGTACTTC. Translated: CASSQVEIGGGGFEQYF. V gene TRBV4-2 combines with J gene TRBJ2-7; possibly TRBD2 for D (6 bases). V lost 1 base to trimming and J lost 6 bases, with 22 bases between them. The CDR3 runs 17 residues. Germline V gene sequence: CDR1 LGHNA, CDR2 YNFKEQ.

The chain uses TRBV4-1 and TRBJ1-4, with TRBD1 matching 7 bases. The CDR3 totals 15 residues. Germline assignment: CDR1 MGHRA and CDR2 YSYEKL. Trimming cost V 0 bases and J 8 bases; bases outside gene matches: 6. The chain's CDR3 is CASSQEDRWGEKLFF. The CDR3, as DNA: TGCGCCAGCAGCCAAGAGGACAGGTGGGGCGAAAAACTGTTTTTT.

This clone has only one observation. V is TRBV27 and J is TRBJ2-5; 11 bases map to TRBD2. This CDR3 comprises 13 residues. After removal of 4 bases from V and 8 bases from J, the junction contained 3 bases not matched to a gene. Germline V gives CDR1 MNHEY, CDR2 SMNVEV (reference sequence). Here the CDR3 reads CASSSRLAGTQYF. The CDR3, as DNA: TGTGCCAGCAGTTCTCGACTAGCGGGAACCCAGTACTTC.

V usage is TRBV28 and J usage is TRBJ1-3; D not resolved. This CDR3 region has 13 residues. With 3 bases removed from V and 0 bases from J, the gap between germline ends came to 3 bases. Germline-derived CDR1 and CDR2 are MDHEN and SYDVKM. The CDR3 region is CASSLYSGNTIYF. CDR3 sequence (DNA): TGTGCCAGCAGTTTGTACTCTGGAAACACCATATATTTT. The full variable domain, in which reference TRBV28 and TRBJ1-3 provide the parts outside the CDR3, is DVKVTQSSRYLVKRTGEKVFLECVQDMDHENMFWYRQDPGLGLRLIYFSYDVKMKEKGDIPEGYSVSREKKERFSLILESASTNQTSMYLCASSLYSGNTIYFGEGSWLTVV.

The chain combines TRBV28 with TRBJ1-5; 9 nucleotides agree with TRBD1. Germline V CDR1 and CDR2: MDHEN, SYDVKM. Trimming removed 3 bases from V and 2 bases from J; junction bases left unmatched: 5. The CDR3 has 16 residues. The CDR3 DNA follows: TGTGCCAGCAGTTTGATAGACAGGGGGGGCAATCAGCCCCAGCATTTT. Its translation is CASSLIDRGGNQPQHF. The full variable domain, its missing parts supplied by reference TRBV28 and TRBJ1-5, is DVKVTQSSRYLVKRTGEKVFLECVQDMDHENMFWYRQDPGLGLRLIYFSYDVKMKEKGDIPEGYSVSREKKERFSLILESASTNQTSMYLCASSLIDRGGNQPQHFGDGTRLSIL.

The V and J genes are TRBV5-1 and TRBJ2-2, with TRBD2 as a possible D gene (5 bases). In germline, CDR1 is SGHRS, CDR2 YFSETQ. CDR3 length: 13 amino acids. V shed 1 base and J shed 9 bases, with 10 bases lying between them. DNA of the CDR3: TGCGCCAGCAGCTTGAACGGGAACCGGGAGCTGTTTTTT. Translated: CASSLNGNRELFF.

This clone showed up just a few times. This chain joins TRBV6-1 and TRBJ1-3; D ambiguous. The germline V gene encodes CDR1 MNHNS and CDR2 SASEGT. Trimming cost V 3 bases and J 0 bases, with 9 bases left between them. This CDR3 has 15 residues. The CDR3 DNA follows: TGTGCCAGCAGTGAGTCGACTGGCTCTGGAAACACCATATATTTT. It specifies CASSESTGSGNTIYF.

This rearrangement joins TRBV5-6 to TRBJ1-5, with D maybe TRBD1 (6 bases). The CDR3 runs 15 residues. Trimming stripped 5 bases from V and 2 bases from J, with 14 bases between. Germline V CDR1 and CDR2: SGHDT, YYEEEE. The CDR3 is CASRVGRGGNQPQHF. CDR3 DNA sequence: TGTGCCAGCAGGGTCGGCAGGGGCGGCAATCAGCCCCAGCATTTT.

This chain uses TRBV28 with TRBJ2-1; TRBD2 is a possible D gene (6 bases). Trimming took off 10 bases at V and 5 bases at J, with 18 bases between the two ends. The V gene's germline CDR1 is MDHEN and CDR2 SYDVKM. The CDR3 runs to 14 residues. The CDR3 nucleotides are TGTGCCATCTTAGGGGACTTCCCTCACAATGAGCAGTTCTTC. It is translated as CAILGDFPHNEQFF. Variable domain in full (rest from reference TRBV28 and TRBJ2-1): DVKVTQSSRYLVKRTGEKVFLECVQDMDHENMFWYRQDPGLGLRLIYFSYDVKMKEKGDIPEGYSVSREKKERFSLILESASTNQTSMYLCAILGDFPHNEQFFGPGTRLTVL.

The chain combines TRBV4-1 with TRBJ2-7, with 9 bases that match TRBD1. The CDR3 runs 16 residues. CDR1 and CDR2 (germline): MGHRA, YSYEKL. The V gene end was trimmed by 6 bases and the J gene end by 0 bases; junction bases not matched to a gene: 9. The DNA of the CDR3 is TGCGCCAGCAGTCACGGTGACAGGGGGTTCTCCTACGAGCAGTACTTC. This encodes CASSHGDRGFSYEQYF.

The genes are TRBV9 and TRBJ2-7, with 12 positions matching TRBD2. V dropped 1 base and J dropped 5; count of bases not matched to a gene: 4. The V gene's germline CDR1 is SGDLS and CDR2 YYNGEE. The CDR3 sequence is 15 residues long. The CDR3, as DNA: TGTGCCAGCAGCGTAAGACTAGCGGGAGTCAACGAGCAGTACTTC. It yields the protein CASSVRLAGVNEQYF.

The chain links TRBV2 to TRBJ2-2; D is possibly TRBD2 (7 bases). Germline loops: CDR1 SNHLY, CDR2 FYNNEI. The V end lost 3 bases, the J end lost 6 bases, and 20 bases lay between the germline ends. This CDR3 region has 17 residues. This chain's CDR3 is CASSESGGGSISGELFF. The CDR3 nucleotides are TGTGCCAGCAGTGAGAGTGGGGGCGGGAGCATCTCCGGGGAGCTGTTTTTT. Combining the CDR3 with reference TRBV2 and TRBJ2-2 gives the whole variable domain EPEVTQTPSHQVTQMGQEVILRCVPISNHLYFYWYRQILGQKVEFLVSFYNNEISEKSEIFDDQFSVERPDGSNFTLKIRSTKLEDSAMYFCASSESGGGSISGELFFGEGSRLTVL.

CDR3 in DNA: TGTGCCAGCAGCTCCGGGGGAACCCTTGGGGATACGCAGTATTTT. The encoded protein is CASSSGGTLGDTQYF. The gene calls are TRBV11-3 and TRBJ2-3; a weak D match, TRBD2 (6 bases). V lost 4 bases to trimming and J lost 6 bases, with 17 bases between them. The CDR3 runs to 15 residues. Germline loops: CDR1 SGHNT, CDR2 YENEEA.

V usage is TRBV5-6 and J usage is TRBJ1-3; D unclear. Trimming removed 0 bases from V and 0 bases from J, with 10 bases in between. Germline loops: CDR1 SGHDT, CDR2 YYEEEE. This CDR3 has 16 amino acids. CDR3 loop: CASSLDGMGSGNTIYF. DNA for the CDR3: TGTGCCAGCAGCTTGGACGGGATGGGCTCTGGAAACACCATATATTTT.

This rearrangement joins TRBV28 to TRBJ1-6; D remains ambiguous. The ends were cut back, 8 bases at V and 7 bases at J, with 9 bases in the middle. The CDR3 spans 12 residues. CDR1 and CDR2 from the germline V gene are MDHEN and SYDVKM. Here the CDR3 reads CASGSGNSPLHF. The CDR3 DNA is TGTGCCAGCGGATCGGGGAATTCACCCCTCCACTTT.

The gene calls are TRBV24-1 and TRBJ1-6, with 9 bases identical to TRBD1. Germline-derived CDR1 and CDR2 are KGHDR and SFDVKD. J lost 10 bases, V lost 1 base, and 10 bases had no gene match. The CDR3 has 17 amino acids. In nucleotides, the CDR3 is TGTGCCACCAGTGATTTTGGGAAAGGGGACAGGGACTCACCCCTCCACTTT. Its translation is CATSDFGKGDRDSPLHF.

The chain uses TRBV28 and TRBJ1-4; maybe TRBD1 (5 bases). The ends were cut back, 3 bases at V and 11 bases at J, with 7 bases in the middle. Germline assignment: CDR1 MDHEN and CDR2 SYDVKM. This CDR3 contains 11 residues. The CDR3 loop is CASSLKGKLFF. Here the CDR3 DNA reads TGTGCCAGCAGTTTGAAGGGGAAACTGTTTTTT.

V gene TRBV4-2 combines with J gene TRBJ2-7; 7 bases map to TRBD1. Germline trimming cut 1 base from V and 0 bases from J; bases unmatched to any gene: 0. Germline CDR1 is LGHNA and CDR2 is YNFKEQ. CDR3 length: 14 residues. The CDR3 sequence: CASSQGQGSYEQYF. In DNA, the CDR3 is TGTGCCAGCAGCCAAGGACAGGGCTCCTACGAGCAGTACTTC.

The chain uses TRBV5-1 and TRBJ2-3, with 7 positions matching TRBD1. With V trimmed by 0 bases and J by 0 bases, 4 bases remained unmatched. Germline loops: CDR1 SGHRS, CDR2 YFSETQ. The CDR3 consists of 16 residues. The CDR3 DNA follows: TGCGCCAGCAGCTTGGCCGGGACAGCTAGCACAGATACGCAGTATTTT. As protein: CASSLAGTASTDTQYF.

The CDR3 region has the DNA TGTGCCAGCAGTCCGAATGCAGGGGGCGATGGCTACACCTTC. Protein product: CASSPNAGGDGYTF. The chain is built from TRBV28 and TRBJ1-2; 8 positions match TRBD1. CDR1 and CDR2 from the germline V gene are MDHEN and SYDVKM. Trimming removed 5 bases from V and 6 bases from J; junction bases left unmatched: 8. CDR3 length: 14 residues.

CDR3 in DNA: TGCGCCAGCAGCTCGATAGGGAGGGGAAGGTATGGCTACACCTTC. Translated: CASSSIGRGRYGYTF. The V call is TRBV5-1, the J call TRBJ1-2, with D perhaps matching TRBD1 (5 bases). This CDR3 contains 15 residues. The germline V gene encodes CDR1 SGHRS and CDR2 YFSETQ. V was shortened by 3 bases and J by 5 bases, with 17 bases between the two germline ends. Full variable domain (rest looked up from reference TRBV5-1 and TRBJ1-2): KAGVTQTPRYLIKTRGQQVTLSCSPISGHRSVSWYQQTPGQGLQFLFEYFSETQRNKGNFPGRFSGRQFSNSRSEMNVSTLELGDSALYLCASSSIGRGRYGYTFGSGTRLTVV.

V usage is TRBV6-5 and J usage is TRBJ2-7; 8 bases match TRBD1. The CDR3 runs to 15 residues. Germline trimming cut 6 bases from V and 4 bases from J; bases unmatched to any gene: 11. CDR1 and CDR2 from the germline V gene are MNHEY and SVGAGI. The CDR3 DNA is TGTGCCAGCAGGACCCTCGGGACAGGAGTATACGAGCAGTACTTC. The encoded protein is CASRTLGTGVYEQYF.

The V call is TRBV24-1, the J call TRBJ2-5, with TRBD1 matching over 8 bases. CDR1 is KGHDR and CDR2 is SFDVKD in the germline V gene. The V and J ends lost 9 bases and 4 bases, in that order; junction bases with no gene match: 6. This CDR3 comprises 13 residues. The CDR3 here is CATADRVGETQYF. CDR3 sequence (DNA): TGTGCCACCGCGGACAGGGTGGGAGAGACCCAGTACTTC.

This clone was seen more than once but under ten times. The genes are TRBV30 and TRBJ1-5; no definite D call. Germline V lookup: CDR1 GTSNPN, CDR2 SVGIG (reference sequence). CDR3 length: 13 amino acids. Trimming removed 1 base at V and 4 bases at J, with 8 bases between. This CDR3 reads CAWSGAQNQPQHF. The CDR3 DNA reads TGTGCCTGGAGTGGGGCGCAAAATCAGCCCCAGCATTTT.

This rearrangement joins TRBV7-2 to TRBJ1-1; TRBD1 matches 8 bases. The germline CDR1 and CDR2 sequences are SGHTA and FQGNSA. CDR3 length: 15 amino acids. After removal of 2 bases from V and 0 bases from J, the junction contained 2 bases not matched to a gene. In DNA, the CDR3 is TGTGCCAGCAGCTTACAGGGGGCGCTGAACACTGAAGCTTTCTTT. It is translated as CASSLQGALNTEAFF.

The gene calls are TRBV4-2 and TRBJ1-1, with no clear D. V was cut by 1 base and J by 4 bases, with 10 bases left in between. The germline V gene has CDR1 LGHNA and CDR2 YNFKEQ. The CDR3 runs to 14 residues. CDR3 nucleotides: TGTGCCAGCAGCCAAGGAGAGGAGTTCACTGAAGCTTTCTTT. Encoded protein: CASSQGEEFTEAFF.

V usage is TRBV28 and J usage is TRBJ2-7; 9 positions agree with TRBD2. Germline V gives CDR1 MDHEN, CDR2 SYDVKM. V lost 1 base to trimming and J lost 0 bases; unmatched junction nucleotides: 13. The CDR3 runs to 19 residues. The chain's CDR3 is CASSLYRGLAVQHSYEQYF. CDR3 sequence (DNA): TGTGCCAGCAGTTTATACAGGGGACTAGCCGTTCAACACTCCTACGAGCAGTACTTC.

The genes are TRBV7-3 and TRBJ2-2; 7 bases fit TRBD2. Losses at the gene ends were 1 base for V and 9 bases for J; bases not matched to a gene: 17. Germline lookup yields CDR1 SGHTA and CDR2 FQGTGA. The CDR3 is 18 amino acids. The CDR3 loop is CASSLRGVGLDPRRELFF. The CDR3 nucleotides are TGTGCCAGCAGCTTAAGGGGTGTTGGACTAGATCCTCGGCGGGAGCTGTTTTTT.

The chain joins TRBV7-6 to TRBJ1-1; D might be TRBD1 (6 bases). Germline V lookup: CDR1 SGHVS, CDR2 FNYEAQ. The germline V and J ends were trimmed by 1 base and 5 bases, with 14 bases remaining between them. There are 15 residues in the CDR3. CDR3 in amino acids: CASSLVSRGGTEAFF. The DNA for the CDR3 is TGTGCCAGCAGCTTAGTATCCAGGGGAGGGACTGAAGCTTTCTTT.

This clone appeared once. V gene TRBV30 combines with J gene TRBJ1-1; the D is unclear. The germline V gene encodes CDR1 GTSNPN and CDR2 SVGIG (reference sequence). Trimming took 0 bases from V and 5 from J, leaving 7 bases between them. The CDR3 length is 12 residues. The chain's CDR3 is CAWSVPGTEAFF. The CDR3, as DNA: TGTGCCTGGAGTGTACCGGGAACTGAAGCTTTCTTT.

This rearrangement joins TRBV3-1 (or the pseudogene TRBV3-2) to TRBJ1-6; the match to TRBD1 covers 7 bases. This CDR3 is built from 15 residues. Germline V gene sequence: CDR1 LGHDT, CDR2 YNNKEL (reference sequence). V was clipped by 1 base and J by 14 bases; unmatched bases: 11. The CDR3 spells CASSQAQGVKRALHF. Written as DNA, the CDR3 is TGTGCCAGCAGCCAAGCCCAGGGGGTAAAAAGGGCCCTCCACTTT.

The CDR3 DNA reads as TGTGCCAGCAGTTTTCGGACAGGCCATCCCCAAGAGACCCAGTACTTC. Its protein is CASSFRTGHPQETQYF. The chain links TRBV28 to TRBJ2-5; TRBD1 agrees at 7 bases. The CDR3 consists of 16 residues. Germline-derived CDR1 and CDR2 are MDHEN and SYDVKM. With 3 bases clipped from V and 1 base from J, the junction kept 8 bases outside the gene matches.